A single sample is the source of the 6 T cell receptor beta chains below, sequenced in a study of blood T cell repertoires in COVID-19. Sequenced by immunoSEQ multiplex PCR; TCRdb stores in-frame clones only, minus some. The sample lists around 270,000 clones, 80% to 85% occurring once. The sequenced material came from peripheral blood. The receptor source for this set is a woman aged 35 to 49 who had recovered from COVID-19.

This clone has a single count. This sequence joins TRBV7-3 and TRBJ2-6, with D possibly being TRBD1 (6 bases). Germline assignment: CDR1 SGHTA and CDR2 FQGTGA. The CDR3 length is 16 residues. V was cut by 3 bases and J by 1 base, with 10 bases left in between. CDR3 sequence: CASSLYTGSGANVLTF. Written as DNA, the CDR3 is TGTGCCAGCAGCTTGTATACAGGGTCTGGGGCCAACGTCCTGACTTTC.

CDR3 loop: CASSQKYNSPLHF. The CDR3 DNA reads as TGTGCCAGCAGCCAGAAGTATAATTCACCCCTCCACTTT. This chain uses TRBV6-4 with TRBJ1-6; D ambiguous. The CDR3 contains 13 residues. Germline CDR1 reads MRHNA; CDR2 reads SNTAGT. Trimming cost V 6 bases and J 4 bases, with 7 bases left between them.

This chain uses TRBV2 with TRBJ1-2, with a weak D call TRBD1 (6 bases). The V and J ends lost 6 bases and 7 bases respectively, with 18 bases between them. Germline-derived CDR1 and CDR2 are SNHLY and FYNNEI. CDR3 length equals 14 residues. CDR3 in amino acids: CASSPQAGVIGYTF. CDR3 nucleotide sequence: TGTGCCAGCAGCCCCCAGGCAGGGGTGATTGGCTACACCTTC.

This chain connects TRBV7-3 to TRBJ2-1, with D perhaps TRBD1 (6 bases). Trimming cost V 4 bases and J 5 bases, with 12 bases left between them. Looked up from germline, CDR1 is SGHTA and CDR2 is FQGTGA. The CDR3 is made up of 14 amino acids. CDR3 loop: CASSSSRTDNEQFF. The DNA for the CDR3 is TGTGCCAGCAGCTCCTCAAGGACAGACAATGAGCAGTTCTTC.

The gene calls are TRBV5-6 and TRBJ2-7; 8 bases are a match to TRBD1. The germline CDR1 and CDR2 sequences are SGHDT and YYEEEE. There are 14 residues in the CDR3. Trimming at V came to 1 base and at J to 3 bases, leaving 3 bases not matched to a gene. The CDR3 nucleotides read TGTGCCAGCAGCTTGAGCAGGGGGCTCTACGAGCAGTACTTC. This gives the protein CASSLSRGLYEQYF.

The chain uses TRBV6-1 and TRBJ2-5; TRBD2 agrees at 8 bases. Germline V gene data show CDR1 as MNHNS and CDR2 as SASEGT. This CDR3 is 16 amino acids long. V shed 2 bases and J 5 bases; nucleotides not matched to a gene: 10. CDR3 sequence (DNA): TGTGCCAGCAGTGAATGGCCGCCGGGGGGGGCGGAGACCCAGTACTTC. Translation: CASSEWPPGGAETQYF.